The clone carrying this TCR beta chain has only a few counts. Its antigen is not known. This sample is part of a study of identical twins. TCRdb redid the calling of the 5' RACE reads with MiXCR, one entry per CDR3 protein. The table shows hundreds of thousands of distinct CDR3 sequences, with approximately 20% occurring only once. Points from the study as a whole: Conclusions were drawn cross-sectionally by statistical analysis, without following the same donors. Out-of-frame alpha sequences shared by twins showed excess low generation probability. The abundant beta clonotypes from cord blood had fewer insertions, and memory repertoires had none of this.

V was trimmed by 5 bases and J by 7 bases, leaving 12 bases between them. The CDR3 covers 13 residues. The germline V gene encodes CDR1 SQVTM and CDR2 ANQGSEA. This sample also belongs to another study, concerning yellow fever vaccine responses in identical twins.

Sample: CD4+ T cells sorted from blood. This rearrangement joins TRBV29-1 to TRBJ1-6, with a possible D match to TRBD1 (5 bases). This receptor was identified in a woman aged 18-35 years in good health. CDR3 loop: CSVSLPGNSPLHF. CDR3 coding DNA: TGCAGCGTTTCCCTTCCAGGGAATTCACCCCTCCACTTT.